This T cell receptor beta chain comes out of a study of T cell responses to AZD1222 COVID-19 vaccine. Study results and caveats: Among spike-specific TCRs, nearly half reportedly target unmutated variant regions. Increases in Spike-specific TCR breadth and depth were seen after two AZD1222 doses.

The CDR3 sequence is 14 residues long. Looked up from germline, CDR1 is LGHDT and CDR2 is YNNKEL (reference sequence). V gave up 0 bases and J gave up 8 bases, with 10 bases separating them. Sequenced by immunoSEQ multiplex PCR; TCRdb stores in-frame clones only, minus some. The sample shows some 150,000 clones, approximately 91% of them seen only once. A note on this clone: Its antigen is unidentified.

V and J are TRBV3-1 (or the pseudogene TRBV3-2) and TRBJ1-4; no clear D. This receptor was obtained from an adult who received the MenACWY meningococcal vaccine as a control. The sample in question was peripheral blood, obtained 28 days after the second dose of the MenACWY control vaccine. This chain's CDR3 is CASSQDPHGEKLFF. CDR3 coding DNA: TGTGCCAGCAGCCAAGACCCCCACGGGGAAAAACTGTTTTTT.